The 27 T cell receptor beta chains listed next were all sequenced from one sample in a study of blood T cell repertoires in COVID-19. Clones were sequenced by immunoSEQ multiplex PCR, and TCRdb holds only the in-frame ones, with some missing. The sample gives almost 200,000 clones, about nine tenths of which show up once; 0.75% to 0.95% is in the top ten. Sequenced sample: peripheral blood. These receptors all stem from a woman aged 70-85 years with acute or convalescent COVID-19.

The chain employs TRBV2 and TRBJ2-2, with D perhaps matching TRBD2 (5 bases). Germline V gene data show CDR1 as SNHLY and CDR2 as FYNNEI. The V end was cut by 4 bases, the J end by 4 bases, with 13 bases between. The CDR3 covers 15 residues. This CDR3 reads CASSGNSASTGELFF. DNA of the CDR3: TGTGCCAGCAGTGGTAATAGCGCGAGCACCGGGGAGCTGTTTTTT.

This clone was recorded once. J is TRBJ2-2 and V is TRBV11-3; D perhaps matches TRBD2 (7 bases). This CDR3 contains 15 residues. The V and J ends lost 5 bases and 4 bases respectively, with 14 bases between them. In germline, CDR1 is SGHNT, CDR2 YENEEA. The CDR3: CASSNHREGTGELFF. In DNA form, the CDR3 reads TGTGCCAGCAGCAATCACAGGGAGGGCACCGGGGAGCTGTTTTTT.

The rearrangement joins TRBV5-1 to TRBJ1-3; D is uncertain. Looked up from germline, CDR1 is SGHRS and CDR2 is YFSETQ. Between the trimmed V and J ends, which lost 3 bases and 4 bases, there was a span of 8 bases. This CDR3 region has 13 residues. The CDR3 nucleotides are TGCGCCAGCAGCTCGGACTTGGGAAACACCATATATTTT. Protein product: CASSSDLGNTIYF.

CDR3: CASSVGGRANEKLFF. Here the CDR3 DNA reads TGTGCCAGCAGTGTCGGGGGAAGGGCTAATGAAAAACTGTTTTTT. The rearrangement uses TRBV2 and TRBJ1-4; the D gene is possibly TRBD1 (5 bases). Per the germline V gene, CDR1 is SNHLY and CDR2 is FYNNEI. CDR3 size: 15 residues. V was shortened by 4 bases and J by 3 bases, with 12 bases between the two germline ends.

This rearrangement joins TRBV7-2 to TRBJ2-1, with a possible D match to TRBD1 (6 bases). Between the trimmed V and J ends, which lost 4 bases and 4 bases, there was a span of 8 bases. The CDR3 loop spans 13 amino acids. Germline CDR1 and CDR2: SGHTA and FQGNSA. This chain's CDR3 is CASSYQGYNEQFF. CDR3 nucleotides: TGTGCCAGCAGCTATCAGGGGTACAATGAGCAGTTCTTC.

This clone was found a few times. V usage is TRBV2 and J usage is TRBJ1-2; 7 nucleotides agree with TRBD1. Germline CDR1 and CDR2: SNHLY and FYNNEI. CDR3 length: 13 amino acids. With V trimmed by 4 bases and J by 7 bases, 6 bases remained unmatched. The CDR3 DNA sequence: TGTGCCAGCAGTGTCGACAGGGCAGGTGGCTACACCTTC. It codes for CASSVDRAGGYTF.

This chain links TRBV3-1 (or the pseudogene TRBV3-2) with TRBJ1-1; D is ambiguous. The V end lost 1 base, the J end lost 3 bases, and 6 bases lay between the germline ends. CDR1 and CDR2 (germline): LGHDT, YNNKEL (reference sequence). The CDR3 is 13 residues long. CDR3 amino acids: CASSQGGDTEAFF. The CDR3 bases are TGTGCCAGCAGCCAAGGAGGAGACACTGAAGCTTTCTTT.

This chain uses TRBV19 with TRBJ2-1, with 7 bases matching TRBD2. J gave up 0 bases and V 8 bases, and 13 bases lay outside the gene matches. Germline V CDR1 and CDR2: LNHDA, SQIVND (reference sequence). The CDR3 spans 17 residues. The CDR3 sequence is CASGGRERNSSYNEQFF. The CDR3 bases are TGTGCCAGTGGGGGGAGGGAGCGGAATAGCTCCTACAATGAGCAGTTCTTC.

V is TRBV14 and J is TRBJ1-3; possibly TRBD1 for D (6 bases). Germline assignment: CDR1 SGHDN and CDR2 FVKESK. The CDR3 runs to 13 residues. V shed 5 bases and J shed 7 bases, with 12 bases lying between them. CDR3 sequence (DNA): TGTGCCAGCAGCGTACAGGGCGAGAACACCATATATTTT. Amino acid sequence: CASSVQGENTIYF.

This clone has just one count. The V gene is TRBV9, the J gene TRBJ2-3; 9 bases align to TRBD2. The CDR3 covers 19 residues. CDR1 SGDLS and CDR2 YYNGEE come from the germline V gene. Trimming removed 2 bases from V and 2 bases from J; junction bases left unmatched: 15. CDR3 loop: CASSVRGTSTYFITDTQYF. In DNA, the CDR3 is TGTGCCAGCAGCGTCAGGGGGACTAGCACCTACTTTATCACAGATACGCAGTATTTT.

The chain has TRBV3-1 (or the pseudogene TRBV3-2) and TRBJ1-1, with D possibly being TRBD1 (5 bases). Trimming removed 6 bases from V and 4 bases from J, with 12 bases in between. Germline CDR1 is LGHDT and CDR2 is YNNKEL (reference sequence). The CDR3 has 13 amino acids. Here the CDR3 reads CASSVVGGTEAFF. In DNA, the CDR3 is TGTGCCAGCAGTGTGGTGGGGGGCACTGAAGCTTTCTTT.

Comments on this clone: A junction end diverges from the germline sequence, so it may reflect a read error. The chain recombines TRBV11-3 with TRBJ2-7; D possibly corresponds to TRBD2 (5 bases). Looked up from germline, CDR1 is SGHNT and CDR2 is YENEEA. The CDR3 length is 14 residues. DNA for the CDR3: TGTGCCAGCAGCCCCATCAGGCCCGGAAGGGAGCGGTACTTC. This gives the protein CASSPIRPGRERYF.

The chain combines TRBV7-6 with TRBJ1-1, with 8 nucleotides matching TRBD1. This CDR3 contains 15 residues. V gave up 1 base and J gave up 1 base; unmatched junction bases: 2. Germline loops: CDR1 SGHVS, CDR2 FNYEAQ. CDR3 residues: CASSLVGQANTEAFF. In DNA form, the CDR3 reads TGTGCCAGCAGCTTAGTGGGACAGGCGAACACTGAAGCTTTCTTT.

The CDR3 reads CASSPDSMGTQYF. CDR3 nucleotide sequence: TGTGCCAGCAGTCCTGACAGCATGGGGACCCAGTACTTC. The chain couples TRBV6-5 to TRBJ2-5; weak D call: TRBD1 (5 bases). V lost 5 bases, J lost 7 bases, and 14 bases lay in between. Germline CDR1 is MNHEY and CDR2 is SVGAGI. The CDR3 sequence is 13 residues long.

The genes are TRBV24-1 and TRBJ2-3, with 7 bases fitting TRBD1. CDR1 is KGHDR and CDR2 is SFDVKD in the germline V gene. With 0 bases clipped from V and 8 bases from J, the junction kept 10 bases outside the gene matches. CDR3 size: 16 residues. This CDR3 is CATSDLLPQGIGTQYF. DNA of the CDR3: TGTGCCACCAGTGATTTGCTTCCACAGGGGATAGGTACGCAGTATTTT.

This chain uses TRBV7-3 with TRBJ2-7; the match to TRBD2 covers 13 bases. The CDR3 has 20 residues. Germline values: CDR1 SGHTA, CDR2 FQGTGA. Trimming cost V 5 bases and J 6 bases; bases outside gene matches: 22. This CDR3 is CASSRRGTGLAGLAKSEQYF. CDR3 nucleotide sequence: TGTGCCAGCAGCCGACGGGGAACGGGACTAGCGGGATTGGCGAAGAGCGAGCAGTACTTC.

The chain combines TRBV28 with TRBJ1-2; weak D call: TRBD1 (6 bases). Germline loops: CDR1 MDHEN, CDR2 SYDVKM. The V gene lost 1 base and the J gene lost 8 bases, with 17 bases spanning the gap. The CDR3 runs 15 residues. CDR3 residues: CASSLSRDIWRGYTF. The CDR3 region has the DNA TGTGCCAGCAGTTTATCCCGGGACATATGGAGGGGCTACACCTTC.

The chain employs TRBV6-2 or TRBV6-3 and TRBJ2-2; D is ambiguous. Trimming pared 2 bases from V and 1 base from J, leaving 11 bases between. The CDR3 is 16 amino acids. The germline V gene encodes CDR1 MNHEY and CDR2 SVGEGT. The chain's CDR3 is CASSYGHTLNTGELFF. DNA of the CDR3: TGTGCCAGCAGTTACGGGCATACCTTGAACACCGGGGAGCTGTTTTTT.

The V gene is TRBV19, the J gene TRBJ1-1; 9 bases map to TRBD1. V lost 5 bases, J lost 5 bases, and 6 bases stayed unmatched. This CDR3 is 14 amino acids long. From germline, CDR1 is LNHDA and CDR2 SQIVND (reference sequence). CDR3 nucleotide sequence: TGTGCCAGTAGTTTGACAGGGGGTAAGACTGAAGCTTTCTTT. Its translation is CASSLTGGKTEAFF. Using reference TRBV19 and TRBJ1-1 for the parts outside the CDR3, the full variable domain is DGGITQSPKYLFRKEGQNVTLSCEQNLNHDAMYWYRQDPGQGLRLIYYSQIVNDFQKGDIAEGYSVSREKKESFPLTVTSAQKNPTAFYLCASSLTGGKTEAFFGQGTRLTVV.

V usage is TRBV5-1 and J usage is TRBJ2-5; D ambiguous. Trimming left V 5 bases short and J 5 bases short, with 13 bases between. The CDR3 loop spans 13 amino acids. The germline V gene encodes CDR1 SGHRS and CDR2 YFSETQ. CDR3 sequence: CASSPRPRETQYF. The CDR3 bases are TGCGCCAGCAGTCCTAGGCCTCGGGAGACCCAGTACTTC. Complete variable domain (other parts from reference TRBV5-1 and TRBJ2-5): KAGVTQTPRYLIKTRGQQVTLSCSPISGHRSVSWYQQTPGQGLQFLFEYFSETQRNKGNFPGRFSGRQFSNSRSEMNVSTLELGDSALYLCASSPRPRETQYFGPGTRLLVL.

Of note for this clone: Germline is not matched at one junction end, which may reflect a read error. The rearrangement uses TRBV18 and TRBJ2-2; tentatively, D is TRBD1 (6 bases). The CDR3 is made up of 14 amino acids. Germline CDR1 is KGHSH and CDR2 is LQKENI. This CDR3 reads CASSTGTTTGELFF. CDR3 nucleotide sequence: TGTGCCAGCTCGACCGGGACAACGACCGGAGAGCTGTTTTTT.

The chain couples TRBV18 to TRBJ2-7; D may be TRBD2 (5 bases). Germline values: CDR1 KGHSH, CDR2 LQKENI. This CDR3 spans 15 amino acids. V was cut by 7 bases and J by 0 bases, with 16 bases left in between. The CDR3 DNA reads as TGTGCCAGCTTCACCAGTCCGGGAAGCTCCTACGAGCAGTACTTC. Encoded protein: CASFTSPGSSYEQYF.

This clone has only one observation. The CDR3 bases are TGCGCCAGCAGCGCAGGGTCTCACGGGTTCGGTGAAGCTTTCTTT. Residues: CASSAGSHGFGEAFF. This sequence joins TRBV5-1 and TRBJ1-1; a weak D match, TRBD1 (5 bases). There are 15 residues in the CDR3. V was cut by 4 bases and J by 7 bases, with 20 bases left in between. CDR1 SGHRS and CDR2 YFSETQ come from the germline V gene.

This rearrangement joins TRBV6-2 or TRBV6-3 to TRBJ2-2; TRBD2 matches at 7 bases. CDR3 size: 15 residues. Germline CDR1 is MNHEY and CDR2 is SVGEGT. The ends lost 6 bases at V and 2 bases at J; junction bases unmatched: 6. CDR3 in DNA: TGTGCCAGCAGCACGGGGGGTGGAAACACCGGGGAGCTGTTTTTT. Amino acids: CASSTGGGNTGELFF.

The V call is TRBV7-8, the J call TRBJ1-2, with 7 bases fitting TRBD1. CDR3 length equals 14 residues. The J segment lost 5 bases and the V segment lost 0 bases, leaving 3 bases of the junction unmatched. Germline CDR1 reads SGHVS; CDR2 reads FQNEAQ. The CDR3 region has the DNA TGTGCCAGCAGCTTAGCCGGCAGGGGGTATGGCTACACCTTC. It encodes CASSLAGRGYGYTF.

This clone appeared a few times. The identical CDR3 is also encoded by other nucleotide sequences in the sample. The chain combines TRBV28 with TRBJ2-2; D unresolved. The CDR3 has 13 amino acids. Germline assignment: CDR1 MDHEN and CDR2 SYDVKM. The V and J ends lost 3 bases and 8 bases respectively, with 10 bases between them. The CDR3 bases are TGTGCCAGCAGTTTCCCGGGTACGGGGGAGCTGTTTTTT. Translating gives CASSFPGTGELFF.

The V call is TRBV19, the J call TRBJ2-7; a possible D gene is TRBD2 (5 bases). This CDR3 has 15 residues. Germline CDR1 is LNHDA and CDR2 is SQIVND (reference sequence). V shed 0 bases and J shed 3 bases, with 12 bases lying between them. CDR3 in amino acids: CASSIDADGNYEQYF. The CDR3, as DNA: TGTGCCAGTAGTATAGATGCGGACGGGAACTACGAGCAGTACTTC.